This T cell receptor beta chain was recovered during a study of blood T cell repertoires in COVID-19. Study in general: Samples taken during acute and convalescent COVID-19 were collected in the United States, Italy and Spain. T cells, B-cell-depleted T cells, or PBMCs provided the cDNA or gDNA that served as material.

The CDR3 loop spans 14 amino acids. V dropped 1 base and J dropped 3 bases, with 8 bases sitting between them. CDR1 is KGHSH and CDR2 is LQKENI in the germline V gene. Original analysis: Amplification of reference gene primers was used by the study to estimate nucleated cell counts. Measured with immunoSEQ multiplex PCR; TCRdb has only the in-frame clones, and not every one. Clone size and V and J calls were adopted from that table, with D and trimming inferred from the DNA. The repertoire holds 300,000 or so clones, with 70% to 90% as singletons. The TCR sequence derives from a woman between 45 and 60 years old with active or convalescent COVID-19. Input material: peripheral blood. The genes are TRBV18 and TRBJ2-3; D is undetermined. The CDR3 coding sequence is TGTGCCAGCTCACCACTGGAGTTGACAGATACGCAGTATTTT. Translating it yields CASSPLELTDTQYF.